The present T cell receptor (beta chain) was sequenced within a study of blood T cells in healthy people across ages. CDR3 length: 10 amino acids. A second PCR, run for roughly 7 to 12 cycles, used a sample-barcoded 5' primer plus a J-beta primer mix. There were at least 3 million CDR3-containing paired-end reads obtained from each sample. TCRdb processed the 5' RACE reads anew with MiXCR; each CDR3 protein has one entry. In the table there are around 1.5 million distinct CDR3 sequences, 40% to 50% of which are singletons. This clonotype was seen at least ten times. The junction does not match germline at one end; this may be a read error.

The specimen was blood. This rearrangement joins TRBV12-3 or TRBV12-4 to TRBJ2-7; D unclear. The receptor was derived from a woman younger than 30 in good health. CDR3 in amino acids: CASSLREQYF. Here the CDR3 DNA reads TGCGCCAGCAGCCTCAGAGAGCAGTACTTC.